Sequencing of this T cell receptor (beta chain) was carried out in a study of blood T cell repertoires in COVID-19. At the level of the study: PBMCs, B-cell-depleted T cells, or T cells were the source of the cDNA or gDNA that made up the material.

The germline gives CDR1 LNHDA, CDR2 SQIVND (reference sequence). This CDR3 spans 15 amino acids. With V trimmed by 5 bases and J by 3 bases, 7 bases remained unmatched. Data came from immunoSEQ multiplex PCR; TCRdb stores just in-frame clones and leaves some out. This table holds around 460,000 clones, roughly 90% found once. Seattle enrolled patients during active infection and tracked them longitudinally. V gene TRBV19 combines with J gene TRBJ2-7, with 10 bases identical to TRBD1. This TCR was sampled from a man aged 18 to 35 with COVID-19, enrolled during active disease. The sequenced material came from peripheral blood. The DNA of the CDR3 is TGTGCCAGTAGTCCCCTCGGGGACAGGGGCTACGAGCAGTACTTC. This gives the protein CASSPLGDRGYEQYF.